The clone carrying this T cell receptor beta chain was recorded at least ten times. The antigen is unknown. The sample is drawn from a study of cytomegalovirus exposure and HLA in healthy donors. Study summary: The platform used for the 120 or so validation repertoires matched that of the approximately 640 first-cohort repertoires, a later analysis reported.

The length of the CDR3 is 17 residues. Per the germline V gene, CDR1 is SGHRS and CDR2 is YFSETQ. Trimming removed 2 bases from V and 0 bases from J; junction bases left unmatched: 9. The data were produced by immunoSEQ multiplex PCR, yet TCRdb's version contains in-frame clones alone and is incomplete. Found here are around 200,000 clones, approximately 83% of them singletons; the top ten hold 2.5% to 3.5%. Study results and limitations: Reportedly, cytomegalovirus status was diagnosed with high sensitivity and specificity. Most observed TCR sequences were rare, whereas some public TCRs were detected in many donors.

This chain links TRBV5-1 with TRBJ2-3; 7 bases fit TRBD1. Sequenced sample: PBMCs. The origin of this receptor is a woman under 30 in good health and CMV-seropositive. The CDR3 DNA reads TGCGCCAGCAGCTTCCGGACAGGCGCCTTTAGCACAGATACGCAGTATTTT. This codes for CASSFRTGAFSTDTQYF.